This T cell receptor beta chain was documented in a study of T cell clones after liver transplantation. On this clone: The antigen is undetermined.

Germline CDR1 and CDR2: SQVTM and ANQGSEA. This CDR3 is 14 amino acids long. Trimming removed 6 bases at V and 6 bases at J, with 17 bases between. Whole-study findings and limits: Post-transplant, graft-donor-reactive CD4 TCRbeta sequences in blood dropped significantly in 5 of 8 subjects.

Assay: immunoSEQ multiplex PCR; the TCRdb copy retains only in-frame clones and omits some. This sample yields some 110,000 clones, of which around four fifths are seen a single time; 0.8% to 1% belongs to the top ten. This sequence joins TRBV29-1 and TRBJ2-2, with a tentative D call TRBD1 (6 bases). Here the sequenced sample was CD4+ T cells from blood, taken before liver transplant. This TCR was sampled from a human donor who received a liver transplant. This CDR3 reads CSVVPGHPPGELFF. The CDR3 nucleotides are TGCAGCGTGGTCCCGGGACACCCTCCCGGGGAGCTGTTTTTT.